This T cell receptor (beta chain) was sequenced in a study of human T cells and chemical hapten exposure. Looking at the study overall: Skin of the upper inner arm, approximately 2 cm by approximately 2 cm, received 2% DPC for sensitization. 0.01% DPC was applied to the upper back in patch tests, which were read at 6 days.

The CDR3 is 17 amino acids. In germline, CDR1 is DFQATT, CDR2 SNEGSKA (reference sequence). On this clonotype: Sequence at one end of the junction differs from germline and may be a read error.

Time point here: patch test 1, 2 weeks after DPC sensitization. Treatment reported: therapeutic diphenylcyclopropenone sensitization with weekly scalp DPC. TCRdb itself ran the RACE reads through MiXCR, one entry per CDR3 protein. The sample records around 120,000 distinct CDR3 sequences, about 13% being singletons. The clonotype originates from a man aged 18 to 30 with alopecia areata. Some clones in this sample may be carry-over from other donors' samples. V and J are TRBV20-1 and TRBJ2-6, with D tentatively TRBD1 or TRBD2 (5 bases each). Here the sequenced sample was whole blood, taken in connection with sensitization to the hapten diphenylcyclopropenone (DPC). CDR3 loop: CSARDRGTRSGANVLTF. Written as DNA, the CDR3 is TGCAGTGCTAGAGATCGTGGGACCCGGTCCGGGGCCAACGTCCTGACTTTT.